This T cell receptor (beta chain) was recorded in a study of T cells of healthy individuals. TCRdb used MiXCR to reprocess the 5' RACE reads, holding one entry per CDR3 protein. The sample holds 40,000 to 65,000 distinct CDR3 sequences, roughly 15% seen once. The trim removed 3 bases at V and 1 base at J, leaving 2 bases unmatched. The CDR3 is 14 residues long. Germline V CDR1 and CDR2: SGHRS, YFSETQ. The chain has TRBV5-1 and TRBJ2-3; 7 bases are shared with TRBD1. The receptor was derived from a human donor in good health. This chain's CDR3 is CASSYGQGTDTQYF. The CDR3 DNA reads as TGCGCCAGCAGCTACGGACAGGGCACAGATACGCAGTATTTT.